A single sample gave rise to the 5 T cell receptor beta chains below, sequenced in a study of prognosis after radiotherapy for stage I lung cancer. Amplification of TCR beta CDR3 from genomic DNA used two-round multiplex PCR. Gene-specific TRBV and TRBJ primers were used in PCR round one. Via MiXCR, TCRdb re-called the multiplex PCR reads, giving one row per CDR3 protein. This sample carries around 30,000 distinct CDR3 sequences, roughly a third of them seen once, and the ten largest clones take approximately 16%. This specimen consisted of PBMCs, obtained before or after stereotactic body radiation therapy (not recorded which). The receptors stem from a donor aged 50 or older with non-small cell lung cancer.

The chain has TRBV28 and TRBJ1-2, with D tentatively TRBD1 (6 bases). The CDR3 runs 16 residues. Germline-derived CDR1 and CDR2 are MDHEN and SYDVKM. Trimming cost V 4 bases and J 3 bases, with 18 bases left between them. The CDR3 nucleotides read TGTGCCAGCAGTTCGGGAACACAGGGTTACTACTATGGCTACACCTTC. Translation gives CASSSGTQGYYYGYTF.

This clonotype was counted between two and nine times. A far larger clone is one base from this, pointing to a likely read error. The V call is TRBV6-5, the J call TRBJ2-3; 8 nucleotides line up with TRBD2. CDR3 length equals 15 residues. From germline, CDR1 is MNHEY and CDR2 SVGAGI. Trimming at V came to 3 bases and at J to 5 bases, leaving 7 bases not matched to a gene. CDR3 loop: CASSYEAGVVDTQYF. CDR3 DNA: TGTGCCAGCAGTTATGAAGCGGGAGTGGTAGATACGCAGTATTTT.

This clonotype has ten or more counts. The chain recombines TRBV29-1 with TRBJ1-1; D gene uncertain. CDR3 length: 13 residues. V was cut by 4 bases and J by 3 bases, with 12 bases left in between. Germline V gene sequence: CDR1 SQVTM, CDR2 ANQGSEA. CDR3 coding DNA: TGCAGCGTTGCTGGAGGTATTTACACTGAAGCTTTCTTT. This sequence encodes CSVAGGIYTEAFF.

This clonotype was seen more than once but under ten times. A read error may account for a junction end that differs from germline. The gene calls are TRBV28 and TRBJ1-6, with D maybe TRBD1 (6 bases). The germline V gene has CDR1 MDHEN and CDR2 SYDVKM. The CDR3 is made up of 15 amino acids. The CDR3 region is CASIRSGGLNSPLNF. The CDR3 DNA follows: TGTGCCAGCATCAGGTCGGGGGGCCTTAATTCACCCCTCAACTTT.

This clonotype was counted at least ten times. The rearrangement links TRBV30 to TRBJ1-2; D is unresolved. CDR3 size: 15 residues. From germline, CDR1 is GTSNPN and CDR2 SVGIG (reference sequence). The V gene lost 0 bases and the J gene lost 4 bases, with 15 bases spanning the gap. DNA for the CDR3: TGTGCCTGGAGTGTTGGTCCGAAAAGTGCCTATGGCTACACCTTC. It specifies CAWSVGPKSAYGYTF.